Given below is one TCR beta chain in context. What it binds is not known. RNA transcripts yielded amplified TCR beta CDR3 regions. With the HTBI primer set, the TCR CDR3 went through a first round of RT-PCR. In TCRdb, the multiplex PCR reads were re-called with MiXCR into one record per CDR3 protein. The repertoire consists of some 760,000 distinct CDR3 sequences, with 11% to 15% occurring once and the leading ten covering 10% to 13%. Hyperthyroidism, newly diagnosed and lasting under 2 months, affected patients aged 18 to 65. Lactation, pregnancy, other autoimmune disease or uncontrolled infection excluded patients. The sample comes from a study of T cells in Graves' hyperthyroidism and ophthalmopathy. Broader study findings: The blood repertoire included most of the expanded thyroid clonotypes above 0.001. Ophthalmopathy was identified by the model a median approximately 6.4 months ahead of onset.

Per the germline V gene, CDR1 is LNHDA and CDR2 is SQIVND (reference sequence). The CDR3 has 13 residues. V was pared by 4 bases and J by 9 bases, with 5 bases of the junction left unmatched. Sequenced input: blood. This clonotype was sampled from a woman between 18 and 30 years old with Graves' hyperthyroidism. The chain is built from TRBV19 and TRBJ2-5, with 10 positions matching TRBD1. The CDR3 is CASSKTGGLPQYF. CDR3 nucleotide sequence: TGTGCCAGTAGTAAGACAGGGGGCCTTCCCCAGTACTTC.